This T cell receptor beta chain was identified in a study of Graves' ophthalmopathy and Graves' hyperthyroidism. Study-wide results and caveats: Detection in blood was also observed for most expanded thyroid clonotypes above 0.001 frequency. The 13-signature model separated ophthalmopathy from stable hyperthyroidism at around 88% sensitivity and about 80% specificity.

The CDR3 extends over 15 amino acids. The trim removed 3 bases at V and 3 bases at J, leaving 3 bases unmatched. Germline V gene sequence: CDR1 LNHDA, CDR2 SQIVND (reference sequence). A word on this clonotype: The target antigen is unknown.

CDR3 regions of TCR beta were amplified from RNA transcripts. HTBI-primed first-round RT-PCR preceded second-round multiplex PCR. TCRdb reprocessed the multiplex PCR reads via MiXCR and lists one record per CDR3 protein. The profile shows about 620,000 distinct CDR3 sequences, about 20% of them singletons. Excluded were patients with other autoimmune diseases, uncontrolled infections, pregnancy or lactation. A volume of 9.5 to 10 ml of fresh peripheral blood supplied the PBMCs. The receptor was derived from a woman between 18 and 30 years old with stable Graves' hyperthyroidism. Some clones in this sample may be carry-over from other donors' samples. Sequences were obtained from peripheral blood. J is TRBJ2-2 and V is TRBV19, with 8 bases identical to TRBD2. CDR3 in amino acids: CASSISGGDTGELFF. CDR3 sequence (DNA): TGTGCCAGTAGTATCTCCGGGGGGGACACCGGGGAGCTGTTTTTT.